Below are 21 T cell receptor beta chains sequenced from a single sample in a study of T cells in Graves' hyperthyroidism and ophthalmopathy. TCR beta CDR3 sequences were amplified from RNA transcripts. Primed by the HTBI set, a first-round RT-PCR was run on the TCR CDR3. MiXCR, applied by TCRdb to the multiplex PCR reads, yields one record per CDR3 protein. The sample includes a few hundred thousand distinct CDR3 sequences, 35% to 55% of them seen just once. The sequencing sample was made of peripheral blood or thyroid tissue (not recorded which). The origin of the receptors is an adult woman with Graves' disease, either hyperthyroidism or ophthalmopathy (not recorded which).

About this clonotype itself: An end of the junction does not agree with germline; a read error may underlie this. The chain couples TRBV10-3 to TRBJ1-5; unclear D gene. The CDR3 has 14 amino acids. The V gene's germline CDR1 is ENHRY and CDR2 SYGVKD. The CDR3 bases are TGTGCCAGCAGTTACGGTAGGACCAATCAGCCCCAGCATTTT. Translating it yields CASSYGRTNQPQHF.

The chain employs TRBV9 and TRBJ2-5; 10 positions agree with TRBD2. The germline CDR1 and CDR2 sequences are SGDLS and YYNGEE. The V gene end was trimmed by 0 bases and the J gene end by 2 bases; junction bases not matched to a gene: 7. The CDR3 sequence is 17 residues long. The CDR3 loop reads CASSVGTSGILQETQYF. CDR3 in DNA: TGTGCCAGCAGCGTAGGTACTAGCGGGATCCTACAAGAGACCCAGTACTTC.

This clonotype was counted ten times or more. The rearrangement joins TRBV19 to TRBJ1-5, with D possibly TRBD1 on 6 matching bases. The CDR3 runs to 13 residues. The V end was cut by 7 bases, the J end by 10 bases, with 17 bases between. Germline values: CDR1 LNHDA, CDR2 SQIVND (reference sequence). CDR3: CASTPNTGRPQHF. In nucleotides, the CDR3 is TGTGCCAGTACCCCCAACACAGGGCGTCCCCAGCATTTT.

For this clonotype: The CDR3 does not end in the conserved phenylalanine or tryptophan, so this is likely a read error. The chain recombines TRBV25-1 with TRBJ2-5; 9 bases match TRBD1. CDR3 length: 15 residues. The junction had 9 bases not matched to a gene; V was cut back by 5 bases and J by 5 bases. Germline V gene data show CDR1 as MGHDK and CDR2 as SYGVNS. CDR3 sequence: CASSKGQGREETQYL. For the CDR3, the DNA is TGTGCCAGCAGTAAGGGACAGGGCCGAGAGGAGACCCAGTACCTC.

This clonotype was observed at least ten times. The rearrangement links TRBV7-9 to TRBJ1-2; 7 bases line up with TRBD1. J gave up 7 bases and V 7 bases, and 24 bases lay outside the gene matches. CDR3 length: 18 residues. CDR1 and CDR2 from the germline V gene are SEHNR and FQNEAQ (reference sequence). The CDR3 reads CASTPGPRTGGLASGYTF. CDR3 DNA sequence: TGTGCCAGCACCCCAGGTCCCCGGACAGGCGGCCTCGCAAGTGGCTACACCTTC. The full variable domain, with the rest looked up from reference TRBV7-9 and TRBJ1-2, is DTGVSQNPRHKITKRGQNVTFRCDPISEHNRLYWYRQTLGQGPEFLTYFQNEAQLEKSRLLSDRFSAERPKGSFSTLEIQRTEQGDSAMYLCASTPGPRTGGLASGYTFGSGTRLTVV.

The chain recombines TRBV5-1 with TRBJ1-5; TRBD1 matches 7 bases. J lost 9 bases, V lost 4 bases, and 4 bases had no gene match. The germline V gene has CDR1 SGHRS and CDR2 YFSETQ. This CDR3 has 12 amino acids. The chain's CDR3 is CASSSRTGPQHF. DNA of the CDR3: TGCGCCAGCAGCAGCAGGACAGGGCCCCAGCATTTT.

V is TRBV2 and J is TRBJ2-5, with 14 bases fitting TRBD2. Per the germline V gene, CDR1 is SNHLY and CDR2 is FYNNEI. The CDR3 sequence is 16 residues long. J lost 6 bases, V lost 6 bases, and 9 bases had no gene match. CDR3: CASRETSGRAGQTQYF. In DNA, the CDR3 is TGTGCCAGCAGGGAGACTAGCGGGAGGGCCGGCCAGACCCAGTACTTC.

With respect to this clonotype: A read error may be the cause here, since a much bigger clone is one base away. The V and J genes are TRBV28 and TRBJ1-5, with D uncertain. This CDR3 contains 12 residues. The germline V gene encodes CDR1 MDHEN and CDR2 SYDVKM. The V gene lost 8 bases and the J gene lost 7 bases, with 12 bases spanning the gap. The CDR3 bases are TGTGCCAGCGGGATCGGCCGACAGCCCCAGCATTTT. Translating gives CASGIGRQPQHF.

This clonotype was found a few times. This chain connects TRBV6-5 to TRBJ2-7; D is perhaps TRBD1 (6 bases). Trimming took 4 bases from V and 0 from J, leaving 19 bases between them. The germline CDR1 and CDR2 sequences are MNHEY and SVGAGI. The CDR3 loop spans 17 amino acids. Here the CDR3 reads CASSLASPTGNSYEQYF. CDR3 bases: TGTGCCAGCAGTTTGGCCTCACCGACAGGAAACTCCTACGAGCAGTACTTC.

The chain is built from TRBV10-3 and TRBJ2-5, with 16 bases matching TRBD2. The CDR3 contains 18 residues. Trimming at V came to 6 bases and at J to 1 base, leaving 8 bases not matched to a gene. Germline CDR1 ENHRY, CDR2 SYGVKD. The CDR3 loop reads CAIRSGTSGRAAQETQYF. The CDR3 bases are TGTGCCATCAGATCCGGGACTAGCGGGAGGGCTGCCCAAGAGACCCAGTACTTC.

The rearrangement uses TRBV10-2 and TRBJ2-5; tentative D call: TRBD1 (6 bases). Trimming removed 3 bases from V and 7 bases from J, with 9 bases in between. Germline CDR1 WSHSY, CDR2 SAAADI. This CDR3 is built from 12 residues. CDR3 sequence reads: CASSEGTRTQYF. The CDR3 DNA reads TGCGCCAGCAGTGAAGGGACAAGGACCCAGTACTTC.

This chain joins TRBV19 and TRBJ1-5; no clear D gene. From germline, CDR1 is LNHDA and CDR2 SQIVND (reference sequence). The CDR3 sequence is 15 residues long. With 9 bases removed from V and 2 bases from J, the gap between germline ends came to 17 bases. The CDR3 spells CASSLDSAGNQPQHF. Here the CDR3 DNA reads TGTGCCAGCAGCTTAGACTCGGCCGGCAATCAGCCCCAGCATTTT.

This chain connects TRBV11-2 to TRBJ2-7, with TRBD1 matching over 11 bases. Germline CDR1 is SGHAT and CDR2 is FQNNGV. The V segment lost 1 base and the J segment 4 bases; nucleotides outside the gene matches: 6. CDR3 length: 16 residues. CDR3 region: CASSLGTGGMKYEQYF. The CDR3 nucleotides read TGTGCCAGCAGCTTAGGGACAGGGGGCATGAAATACGAGCAGTACTTC.

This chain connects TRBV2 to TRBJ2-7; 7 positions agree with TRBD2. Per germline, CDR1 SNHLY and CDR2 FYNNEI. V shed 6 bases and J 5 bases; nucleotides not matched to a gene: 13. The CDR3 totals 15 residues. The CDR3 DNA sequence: TGTGCCAGCAGCTCTCGGGTAGCGGGCAGTCACGAGCAGTACTTC. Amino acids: CASSSRVAGSHEQYF.

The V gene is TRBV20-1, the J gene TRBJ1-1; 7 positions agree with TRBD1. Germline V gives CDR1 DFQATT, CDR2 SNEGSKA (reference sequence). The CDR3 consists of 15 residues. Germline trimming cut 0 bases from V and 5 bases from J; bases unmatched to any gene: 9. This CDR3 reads CSARENRGPKTEAFF. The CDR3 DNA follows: TGCAGTGCTAGAGAAAATAGGGGGCCCAAAACTGAAGCTTTCTTT.

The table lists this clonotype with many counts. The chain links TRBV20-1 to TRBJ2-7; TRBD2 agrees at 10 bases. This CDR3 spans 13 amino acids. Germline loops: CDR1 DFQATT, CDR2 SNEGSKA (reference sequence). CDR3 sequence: CSLSGLAADEQYF. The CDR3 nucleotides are TGCAGCCTCAGTGGACTAGCGGCGGACGAGCAGTACTTC.

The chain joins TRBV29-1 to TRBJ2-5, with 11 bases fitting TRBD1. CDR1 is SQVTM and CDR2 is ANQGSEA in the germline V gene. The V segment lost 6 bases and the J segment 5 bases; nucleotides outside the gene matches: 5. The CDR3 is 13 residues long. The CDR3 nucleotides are TGCAGCGTGAGGACAGGGGGCCACGAGACCCAGTACTTC. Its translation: CSVRTGGHETQYF.

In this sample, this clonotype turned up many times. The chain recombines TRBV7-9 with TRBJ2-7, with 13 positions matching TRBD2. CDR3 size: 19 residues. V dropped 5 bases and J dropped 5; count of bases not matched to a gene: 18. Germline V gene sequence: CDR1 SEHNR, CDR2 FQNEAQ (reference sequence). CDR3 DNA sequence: TGTGCCAGCAGCCACGCCGGGACAGCAACTAGCGGGAGGGCCCACGAGCAGTACTTC. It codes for CASSHAGTATSGRAHEQYF.

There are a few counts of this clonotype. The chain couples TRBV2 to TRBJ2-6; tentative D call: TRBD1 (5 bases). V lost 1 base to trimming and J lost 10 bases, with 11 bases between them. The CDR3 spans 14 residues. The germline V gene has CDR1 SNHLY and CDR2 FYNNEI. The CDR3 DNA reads TGTGCCAGCAGTGAAGAAGGAGCAGGGAACGTCCTGACTTTC. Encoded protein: CASSEEGAGNVLTF.

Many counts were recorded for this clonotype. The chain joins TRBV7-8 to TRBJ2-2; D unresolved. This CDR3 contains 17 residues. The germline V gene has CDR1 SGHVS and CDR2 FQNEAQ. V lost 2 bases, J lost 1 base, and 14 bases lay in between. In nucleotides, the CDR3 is TGTGCCAGCAGCTTACTGGGGATGCGTCGGAACACCGGGGAGCTGTTTTTT. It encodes CASSLLGMRRNTGELFF. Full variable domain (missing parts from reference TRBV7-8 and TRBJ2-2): GAGVSQSPRYKVAKRGQDVALRCDPISGHVSLFWYQQALGQGPEFLTYFQNEAQLDKSGLPSDRFFAERPEGSVSTLKIQRTQQEDSAVYLCASSLLGMRRNTGELFFGEGSRLTVL.

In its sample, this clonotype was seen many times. The CDR3 protein is CATRGLAELAQYF. In DNA, the CDR3 is TGTGCCACCAGGGGACTAGCGGAGCTGGCCCAGTACTTC. The gene calls are TRBV15 and TRBJ2-5; 11 bases match TRBD2. Germline V gene lookup returns CDR1 LNHNV and CDR2 YYDKDF (reference sequence). V was pared by 6 bases and J by 9 bases, with 6 bases of the junction left unmatched. The CDR3 runs to 13 residues.